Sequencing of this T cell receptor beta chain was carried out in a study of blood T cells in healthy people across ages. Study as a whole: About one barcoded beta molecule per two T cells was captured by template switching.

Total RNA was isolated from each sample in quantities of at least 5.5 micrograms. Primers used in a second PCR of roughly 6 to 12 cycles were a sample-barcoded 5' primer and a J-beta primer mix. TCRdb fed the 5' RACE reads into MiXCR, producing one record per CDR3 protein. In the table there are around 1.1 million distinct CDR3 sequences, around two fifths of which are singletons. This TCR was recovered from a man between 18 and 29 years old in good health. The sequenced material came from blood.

CDR3 sequence: CASSLGDINEQYF. The CDR3 DNA is TGTGCCAGCAGCTTGGGGGACATCAATGAGCAGTACTTC. The chain employs TRBV5-5 and TRBJ2-7, with a possible D match to TRBD1 (6 bases). Trimming cost V 0 bases and J 7 bases, with 11 bases left between them. CDR1 is SGHKS and CDR2 is YYEKEE in the germline V gene (reference sequence). This CDR3 contains 13 residues.